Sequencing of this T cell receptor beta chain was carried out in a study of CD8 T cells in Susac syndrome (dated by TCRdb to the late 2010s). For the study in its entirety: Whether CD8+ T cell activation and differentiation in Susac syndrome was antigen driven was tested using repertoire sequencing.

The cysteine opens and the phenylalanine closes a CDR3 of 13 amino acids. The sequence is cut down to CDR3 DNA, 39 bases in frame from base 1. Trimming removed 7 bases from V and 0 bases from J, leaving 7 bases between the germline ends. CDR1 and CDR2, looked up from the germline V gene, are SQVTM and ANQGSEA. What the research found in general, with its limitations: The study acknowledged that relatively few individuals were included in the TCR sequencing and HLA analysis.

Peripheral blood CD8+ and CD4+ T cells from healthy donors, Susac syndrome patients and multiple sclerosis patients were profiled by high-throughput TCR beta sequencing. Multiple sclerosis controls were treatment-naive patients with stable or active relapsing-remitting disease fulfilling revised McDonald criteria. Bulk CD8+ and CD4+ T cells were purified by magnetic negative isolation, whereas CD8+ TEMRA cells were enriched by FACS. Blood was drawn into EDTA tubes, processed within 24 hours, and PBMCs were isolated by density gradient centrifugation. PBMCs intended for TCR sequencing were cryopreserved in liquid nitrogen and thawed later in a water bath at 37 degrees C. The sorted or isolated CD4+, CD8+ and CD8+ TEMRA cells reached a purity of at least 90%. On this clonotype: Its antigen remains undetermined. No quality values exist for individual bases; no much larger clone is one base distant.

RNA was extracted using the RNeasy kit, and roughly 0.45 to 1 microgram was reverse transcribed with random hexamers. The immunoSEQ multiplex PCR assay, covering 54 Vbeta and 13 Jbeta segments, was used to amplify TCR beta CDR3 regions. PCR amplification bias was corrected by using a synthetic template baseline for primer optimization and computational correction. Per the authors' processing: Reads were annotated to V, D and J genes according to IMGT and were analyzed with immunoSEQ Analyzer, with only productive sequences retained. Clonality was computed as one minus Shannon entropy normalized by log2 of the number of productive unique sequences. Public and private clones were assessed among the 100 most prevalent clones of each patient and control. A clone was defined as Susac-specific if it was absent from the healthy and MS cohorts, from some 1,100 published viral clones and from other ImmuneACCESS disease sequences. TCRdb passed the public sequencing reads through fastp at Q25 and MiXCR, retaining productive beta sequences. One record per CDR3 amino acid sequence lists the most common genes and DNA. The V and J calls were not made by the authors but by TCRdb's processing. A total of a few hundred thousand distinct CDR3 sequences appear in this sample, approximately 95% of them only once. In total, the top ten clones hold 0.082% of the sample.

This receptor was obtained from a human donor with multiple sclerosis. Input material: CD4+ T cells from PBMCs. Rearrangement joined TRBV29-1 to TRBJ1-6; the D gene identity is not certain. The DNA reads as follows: TGCAGCGGAAAGAGCTCCTATAATTCACCCCTCCACTTT. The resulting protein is CSGKSSYNSPLHF.